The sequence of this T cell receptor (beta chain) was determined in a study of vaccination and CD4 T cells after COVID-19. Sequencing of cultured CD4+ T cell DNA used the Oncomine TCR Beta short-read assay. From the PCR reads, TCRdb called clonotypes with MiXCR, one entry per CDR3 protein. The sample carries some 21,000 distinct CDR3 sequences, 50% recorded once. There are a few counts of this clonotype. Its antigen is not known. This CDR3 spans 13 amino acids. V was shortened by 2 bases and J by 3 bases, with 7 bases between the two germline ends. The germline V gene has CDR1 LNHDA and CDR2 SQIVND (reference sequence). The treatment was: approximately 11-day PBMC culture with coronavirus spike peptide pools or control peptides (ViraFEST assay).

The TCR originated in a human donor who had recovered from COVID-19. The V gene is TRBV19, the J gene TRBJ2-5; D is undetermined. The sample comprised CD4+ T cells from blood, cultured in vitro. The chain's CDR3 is CASSISGEETQYF. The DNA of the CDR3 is TGTGCCAGTAGTATAAGTGGCGAAGAGACCCAGTACTTC.